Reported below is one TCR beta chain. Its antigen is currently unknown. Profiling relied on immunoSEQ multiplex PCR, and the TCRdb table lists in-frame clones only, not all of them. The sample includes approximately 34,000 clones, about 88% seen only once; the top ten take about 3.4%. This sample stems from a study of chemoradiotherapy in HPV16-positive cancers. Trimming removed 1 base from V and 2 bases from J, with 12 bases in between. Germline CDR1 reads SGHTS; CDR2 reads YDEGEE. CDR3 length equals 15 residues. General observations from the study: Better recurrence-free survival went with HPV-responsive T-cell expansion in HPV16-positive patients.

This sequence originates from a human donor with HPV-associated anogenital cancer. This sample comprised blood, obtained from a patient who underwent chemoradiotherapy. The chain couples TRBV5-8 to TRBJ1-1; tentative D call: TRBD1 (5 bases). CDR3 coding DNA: TGTGCCAGCAGCTTGTACGGGGGACTCAACACTGAAGCTTTCTTT. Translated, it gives CASSLYGGLNTEAFF. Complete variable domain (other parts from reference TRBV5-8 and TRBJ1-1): EAGVTQSPTHLIKTRGQQATLRCSPISGHTSVYWYQQALGLGLQFLLWYDEGEERNRGNFPPRFSGRQFPNYSSELNVNALELEDSALYLCASSLYGGLNTEAFFGQGTRLTVV.